This TCR beta chain is from a study of kidney transplant recipient with SARS-CoV-2 infection. Each CDR3 protein gets one entry after TCRdb re-called the reads with MiXCR. The data show 200,000 to 250,000 distinct CDR3 sequences, around 26% seen once. This clonotype was found a few times. The germline gene is not matched at one end of the junction; a read error may be the cause. The sequence derives from a male patient aged 25-45 years who had COVID-19 and was a kidney transplant recipient. Some T cells may be graft donor cells. The material was a blood sample, obtained at baseline and between days 110 and 120 from a kidney transplant recipient.

CDR3: CASRPNPGANEQYF. The CDR3 DNA follows: TGTGCTAGCAGACCAAATCCGGGGGCCAACGAGCAGTACTTC. V is TRBV7-7 and J is TRBJ2-7; either TRBD1 or TRBD2 may supply D (6 bases each). Germline V gives CDR1 SSHAT, CDR2 FNYEAQ (reference sequence). The CDR3 covers 14 residues.